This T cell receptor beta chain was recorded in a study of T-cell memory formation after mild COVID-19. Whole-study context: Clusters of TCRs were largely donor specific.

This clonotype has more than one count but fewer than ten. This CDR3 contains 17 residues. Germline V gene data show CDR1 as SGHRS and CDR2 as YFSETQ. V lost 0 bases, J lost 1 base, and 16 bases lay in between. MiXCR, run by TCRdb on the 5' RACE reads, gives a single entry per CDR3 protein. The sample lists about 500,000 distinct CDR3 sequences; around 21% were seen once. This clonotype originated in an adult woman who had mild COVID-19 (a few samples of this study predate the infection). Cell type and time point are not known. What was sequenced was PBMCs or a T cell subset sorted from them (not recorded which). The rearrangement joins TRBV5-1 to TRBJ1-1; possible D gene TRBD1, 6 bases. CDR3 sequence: CASSLGDTLVANTEAFF. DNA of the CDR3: TGCGCCAGCAGCTTGGGGGACACATTAGTAGCGAACACTGAAGCTTTCTTT.